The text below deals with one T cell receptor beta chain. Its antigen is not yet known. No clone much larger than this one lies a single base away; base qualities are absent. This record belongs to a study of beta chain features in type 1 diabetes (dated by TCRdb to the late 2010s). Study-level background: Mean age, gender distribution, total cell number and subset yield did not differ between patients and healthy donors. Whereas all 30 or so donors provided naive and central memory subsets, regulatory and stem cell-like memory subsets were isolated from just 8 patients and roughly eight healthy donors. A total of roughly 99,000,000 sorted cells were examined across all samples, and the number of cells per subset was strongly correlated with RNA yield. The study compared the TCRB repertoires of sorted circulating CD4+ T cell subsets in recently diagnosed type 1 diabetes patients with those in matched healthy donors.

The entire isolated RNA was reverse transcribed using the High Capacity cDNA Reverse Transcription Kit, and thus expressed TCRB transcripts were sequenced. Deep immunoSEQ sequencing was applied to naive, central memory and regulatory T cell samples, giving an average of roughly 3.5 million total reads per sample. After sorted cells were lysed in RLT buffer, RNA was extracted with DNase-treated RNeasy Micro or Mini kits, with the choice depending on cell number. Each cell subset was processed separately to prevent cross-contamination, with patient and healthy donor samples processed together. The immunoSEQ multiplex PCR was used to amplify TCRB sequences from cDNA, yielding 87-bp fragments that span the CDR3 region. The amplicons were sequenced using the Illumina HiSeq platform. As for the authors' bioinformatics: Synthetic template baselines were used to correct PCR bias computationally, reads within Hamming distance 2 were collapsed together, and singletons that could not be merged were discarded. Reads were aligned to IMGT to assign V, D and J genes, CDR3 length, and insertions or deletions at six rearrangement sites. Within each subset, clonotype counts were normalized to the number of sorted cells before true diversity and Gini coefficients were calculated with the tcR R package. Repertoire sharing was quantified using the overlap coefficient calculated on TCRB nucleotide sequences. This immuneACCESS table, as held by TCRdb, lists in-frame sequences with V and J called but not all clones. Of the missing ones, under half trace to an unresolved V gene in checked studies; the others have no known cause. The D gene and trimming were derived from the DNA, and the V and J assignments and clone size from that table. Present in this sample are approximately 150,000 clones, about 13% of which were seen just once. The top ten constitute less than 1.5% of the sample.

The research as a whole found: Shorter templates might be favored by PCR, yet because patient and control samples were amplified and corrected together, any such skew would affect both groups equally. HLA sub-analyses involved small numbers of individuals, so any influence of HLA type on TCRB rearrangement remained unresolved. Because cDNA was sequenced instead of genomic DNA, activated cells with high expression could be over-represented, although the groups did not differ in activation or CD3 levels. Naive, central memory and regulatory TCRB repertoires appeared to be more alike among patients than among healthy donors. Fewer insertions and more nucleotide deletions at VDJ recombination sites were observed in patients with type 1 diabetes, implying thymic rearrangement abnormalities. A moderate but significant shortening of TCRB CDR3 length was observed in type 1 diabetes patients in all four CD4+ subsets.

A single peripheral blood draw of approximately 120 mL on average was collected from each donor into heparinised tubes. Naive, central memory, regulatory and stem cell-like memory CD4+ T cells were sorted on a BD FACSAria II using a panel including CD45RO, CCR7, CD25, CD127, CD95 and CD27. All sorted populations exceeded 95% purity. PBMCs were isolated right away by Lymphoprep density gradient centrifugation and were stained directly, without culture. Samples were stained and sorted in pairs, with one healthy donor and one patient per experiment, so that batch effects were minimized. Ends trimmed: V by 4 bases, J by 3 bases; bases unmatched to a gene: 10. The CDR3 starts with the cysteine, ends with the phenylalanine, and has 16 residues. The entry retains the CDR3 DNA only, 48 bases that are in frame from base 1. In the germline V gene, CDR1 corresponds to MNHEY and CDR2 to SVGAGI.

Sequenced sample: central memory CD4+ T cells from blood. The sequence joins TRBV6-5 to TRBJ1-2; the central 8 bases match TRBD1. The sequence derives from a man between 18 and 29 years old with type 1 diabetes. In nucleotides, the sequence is TGTGCCAGCAGTTTTTACCCGGACAGGGTAGACTATGGCTACACCTTC. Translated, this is CASSFYPDRVDYGYTF.